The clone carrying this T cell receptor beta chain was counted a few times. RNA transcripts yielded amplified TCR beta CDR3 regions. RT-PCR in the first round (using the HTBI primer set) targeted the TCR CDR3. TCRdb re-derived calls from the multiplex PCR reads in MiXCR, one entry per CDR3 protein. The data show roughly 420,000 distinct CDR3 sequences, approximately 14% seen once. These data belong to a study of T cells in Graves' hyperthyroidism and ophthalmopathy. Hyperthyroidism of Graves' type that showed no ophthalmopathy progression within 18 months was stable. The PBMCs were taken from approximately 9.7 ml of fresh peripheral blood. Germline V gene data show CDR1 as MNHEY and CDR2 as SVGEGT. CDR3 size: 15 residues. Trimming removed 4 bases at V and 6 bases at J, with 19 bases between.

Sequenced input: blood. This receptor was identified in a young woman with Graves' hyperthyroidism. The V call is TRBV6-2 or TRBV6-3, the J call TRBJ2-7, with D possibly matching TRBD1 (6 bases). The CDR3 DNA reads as TGTGCCAGCAGTTCCGTCACAGGGAGTGATGGCGAGCAGTACTTC. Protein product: CASSSVTGSDGEQYF.